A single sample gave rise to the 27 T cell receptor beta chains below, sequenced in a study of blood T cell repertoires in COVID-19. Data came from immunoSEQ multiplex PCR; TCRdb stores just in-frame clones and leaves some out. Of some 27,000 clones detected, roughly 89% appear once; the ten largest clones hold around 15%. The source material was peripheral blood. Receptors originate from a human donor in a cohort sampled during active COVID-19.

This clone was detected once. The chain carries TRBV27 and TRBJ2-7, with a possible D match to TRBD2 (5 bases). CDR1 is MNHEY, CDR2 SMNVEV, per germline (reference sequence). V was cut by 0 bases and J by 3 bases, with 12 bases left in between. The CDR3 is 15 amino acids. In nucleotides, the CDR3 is TGTGCCAGCAGTTTATCACATTCAAGCGGCTACGAGCAGTACTTC. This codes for CASSLSHSSGYEQYF.

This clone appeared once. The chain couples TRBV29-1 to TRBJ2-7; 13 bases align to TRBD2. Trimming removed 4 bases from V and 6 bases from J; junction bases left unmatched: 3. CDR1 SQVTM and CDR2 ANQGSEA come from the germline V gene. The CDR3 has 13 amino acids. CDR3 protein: CSVGWTSGGEQYF. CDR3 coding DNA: TGCAGCGTTGGTTGGACTAGCGGGGGCGAGCAGTACTTC.

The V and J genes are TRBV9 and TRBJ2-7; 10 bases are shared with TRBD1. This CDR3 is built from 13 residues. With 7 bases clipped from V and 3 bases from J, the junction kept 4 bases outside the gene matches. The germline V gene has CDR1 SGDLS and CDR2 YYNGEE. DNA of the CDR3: TGTGCCAGCGGGACAGGGGACAACTACGAGCAGTACTTC. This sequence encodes CASGTGDNYEQYF.

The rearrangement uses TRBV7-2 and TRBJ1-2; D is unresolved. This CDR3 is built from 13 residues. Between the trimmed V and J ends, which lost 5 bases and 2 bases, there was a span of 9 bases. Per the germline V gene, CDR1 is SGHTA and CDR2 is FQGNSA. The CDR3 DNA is TGTGCCAGCAGCCCGAACACGAACTATGGCTACACCTTC. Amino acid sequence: CASSPNTNYGYTF.

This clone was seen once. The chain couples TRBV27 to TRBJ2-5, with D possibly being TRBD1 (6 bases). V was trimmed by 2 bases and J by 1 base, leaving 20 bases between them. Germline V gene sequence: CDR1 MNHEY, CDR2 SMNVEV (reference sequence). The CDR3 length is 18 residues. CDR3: CASSLNTLGHRSQETQYF. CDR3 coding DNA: TGTGCCAGCAGTTTAAATACCCTGGGACATCGGTCCCAAGAGACCCAGTACTTC.

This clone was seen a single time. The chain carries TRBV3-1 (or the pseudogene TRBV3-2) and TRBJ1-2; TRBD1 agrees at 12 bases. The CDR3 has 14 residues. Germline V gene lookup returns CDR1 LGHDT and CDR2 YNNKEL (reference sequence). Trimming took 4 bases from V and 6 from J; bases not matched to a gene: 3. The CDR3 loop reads CASSRGTGGDGYTF. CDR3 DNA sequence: TGTGCCAGCAGCCGTGGGACAGGGGGCGATGGCTACACCTTC.

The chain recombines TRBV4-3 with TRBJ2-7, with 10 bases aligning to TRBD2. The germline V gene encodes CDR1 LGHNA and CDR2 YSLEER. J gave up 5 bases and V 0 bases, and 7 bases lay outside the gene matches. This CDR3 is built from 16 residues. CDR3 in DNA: TGCGCCAGCAGCCAAGATATTCCTAGCGGGAGAAACGAGCAGTACTTC. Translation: CASSQDIPSGRNEQYF.

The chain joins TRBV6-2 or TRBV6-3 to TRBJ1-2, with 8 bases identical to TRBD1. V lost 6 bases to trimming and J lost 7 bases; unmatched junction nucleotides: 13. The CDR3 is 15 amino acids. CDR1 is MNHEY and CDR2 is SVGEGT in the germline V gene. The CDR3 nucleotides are TGTGCCAGCAGCCTAATCCCGACCGGACAGGGTGGCTACACCTTC. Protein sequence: CASSLIPTGQGGYTF.

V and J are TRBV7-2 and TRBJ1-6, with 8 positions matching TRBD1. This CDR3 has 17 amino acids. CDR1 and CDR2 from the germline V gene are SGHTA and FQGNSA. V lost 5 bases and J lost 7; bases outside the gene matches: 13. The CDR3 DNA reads TGTGCCAGCAGCGTAGACAGGGGTGGGTTTAGGAATTCACCCCTCCACTTT. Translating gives CASSVDRGGFRNSPLHF.

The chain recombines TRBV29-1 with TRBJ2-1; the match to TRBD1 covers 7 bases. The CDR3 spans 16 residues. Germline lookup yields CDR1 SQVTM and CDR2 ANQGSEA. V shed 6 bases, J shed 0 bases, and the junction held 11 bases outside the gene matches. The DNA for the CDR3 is TGCAGCGTGACCGGGACAGTTTCCAGCTCCTACAATGAGCAGTTCTTC. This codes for CSVTGTVSSSYNEQFF.

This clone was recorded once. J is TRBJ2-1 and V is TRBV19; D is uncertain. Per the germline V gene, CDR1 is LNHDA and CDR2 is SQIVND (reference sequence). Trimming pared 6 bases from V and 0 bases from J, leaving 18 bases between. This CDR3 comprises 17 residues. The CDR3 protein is CASSPRSSPGSYNEQFF. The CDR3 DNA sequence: TGTGCCAGTAGCCCCCGAAGTTCCCCGGGCTCCTACAATGAGCAGTTCTTC.

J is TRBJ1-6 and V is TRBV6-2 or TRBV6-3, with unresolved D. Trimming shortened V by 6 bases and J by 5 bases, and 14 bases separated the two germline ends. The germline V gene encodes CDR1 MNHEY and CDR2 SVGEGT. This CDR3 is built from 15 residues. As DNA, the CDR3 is TGTGCCAGCAGCCACCCGGAGGGAAATAATTCACCCCTCCACTTT. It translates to CASSHPEGNNSPLHF.

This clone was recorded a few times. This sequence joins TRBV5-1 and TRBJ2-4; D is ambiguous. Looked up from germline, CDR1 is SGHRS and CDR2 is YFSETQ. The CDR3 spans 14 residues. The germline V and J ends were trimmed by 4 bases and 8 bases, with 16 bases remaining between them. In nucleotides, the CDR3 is TGCGCCAGCAGCGATAAGATACCCTCGGACATTCAGTACTTC. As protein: CASSDKIPSDIQYF.

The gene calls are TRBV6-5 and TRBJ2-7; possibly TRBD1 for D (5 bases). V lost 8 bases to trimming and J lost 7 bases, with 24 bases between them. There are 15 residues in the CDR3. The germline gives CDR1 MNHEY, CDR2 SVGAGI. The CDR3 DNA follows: TGTGCCAGCTGTTCTGGGGCCAGCACCCTGGGGGAGCAGTACTTC. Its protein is CASCSGASTLGEQYF.

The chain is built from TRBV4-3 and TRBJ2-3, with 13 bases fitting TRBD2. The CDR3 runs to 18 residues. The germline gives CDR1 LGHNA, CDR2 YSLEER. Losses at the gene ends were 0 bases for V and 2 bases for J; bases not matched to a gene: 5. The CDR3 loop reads CASSQDSTSGRATDTQYF. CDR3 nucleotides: TGCGCCAGCAGCCAAGATAGTACTAGCGGGAGGGCCACAGATACGCAGTATTTT.

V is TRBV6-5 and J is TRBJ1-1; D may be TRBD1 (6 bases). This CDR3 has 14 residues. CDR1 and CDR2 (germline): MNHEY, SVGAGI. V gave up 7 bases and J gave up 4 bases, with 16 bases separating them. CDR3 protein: CASTIGQHPTEAFF. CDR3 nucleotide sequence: TGTGCCAGCACCATAGGACAGCACCCCACTGAAGCTTTCTTT.

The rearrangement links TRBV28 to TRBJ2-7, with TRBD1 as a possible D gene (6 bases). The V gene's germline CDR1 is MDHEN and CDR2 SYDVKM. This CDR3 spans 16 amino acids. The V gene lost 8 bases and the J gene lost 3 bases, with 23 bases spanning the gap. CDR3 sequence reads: CASCVWGWGRHYEQYF. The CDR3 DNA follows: TGTGCCAGCTGTGTATGGGGGTGGGGGCGTCACTACGAGCAGTACTTC.

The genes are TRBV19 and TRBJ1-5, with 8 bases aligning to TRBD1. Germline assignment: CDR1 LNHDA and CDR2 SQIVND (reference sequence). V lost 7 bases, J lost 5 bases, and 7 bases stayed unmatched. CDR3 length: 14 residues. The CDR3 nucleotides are TGTGCCAGTACTCCGGGACAGGCCGATCAGCCCCAGCATTTT. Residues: CASTPGQADQPQHF.

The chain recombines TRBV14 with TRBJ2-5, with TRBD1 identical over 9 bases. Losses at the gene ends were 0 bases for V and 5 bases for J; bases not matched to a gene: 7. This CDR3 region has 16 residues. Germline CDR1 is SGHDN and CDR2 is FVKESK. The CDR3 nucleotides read TGTGCCAGCAGCCAAGACGGGACAGGGTGGCTCGAGACCCAGTACTTC. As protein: CASSQDGTGWLETQYF.

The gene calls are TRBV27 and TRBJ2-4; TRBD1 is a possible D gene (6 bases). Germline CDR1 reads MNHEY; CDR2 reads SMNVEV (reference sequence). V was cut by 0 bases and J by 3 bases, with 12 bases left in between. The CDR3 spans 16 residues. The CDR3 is CASSLSPGDYKNIQYF. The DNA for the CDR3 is TGTGCCAGCAGTTTATCTCCAGGGGATTACAAAAACATTCAGTACTTC.

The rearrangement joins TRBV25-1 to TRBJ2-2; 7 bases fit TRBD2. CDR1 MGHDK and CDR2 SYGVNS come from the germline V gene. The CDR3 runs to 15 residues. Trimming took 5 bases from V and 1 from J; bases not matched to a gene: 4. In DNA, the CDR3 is TGTGCCAGCAGTAGAATAGCGGGGAACACCGGGGAGCTGTTTTTT. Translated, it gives CASSRIAGNTGELFF. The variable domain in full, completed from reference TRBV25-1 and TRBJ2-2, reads EADIYQTPRYLVIGTGKKITLECSQTMGHDKMYWYQQDPGMELHLIHYSYGVNSTEKGDLSSESTVSRIRTEHFPLTLESARPSHTSQYLCASSRIAGNTGELFFGEGSRLTVL.

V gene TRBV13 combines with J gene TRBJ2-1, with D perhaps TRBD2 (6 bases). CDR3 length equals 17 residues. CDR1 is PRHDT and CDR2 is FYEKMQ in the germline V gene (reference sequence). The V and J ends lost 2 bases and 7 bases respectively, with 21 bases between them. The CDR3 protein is CASSLRMGTGLGNEQFF. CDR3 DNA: TGTGCCAGCAGCTTAAGGATGGGGACTGGGCTAGGGAATGAGCAGTTCTTC. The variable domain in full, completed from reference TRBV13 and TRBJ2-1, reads AAGVIQSPRHLIKEKRETATLKCYPIPRHDTVYWYQQGPGQDPQFLISFYEKMQSDKGSIPDRFSAQQFSDYHSELNMSSLELGDSALYFCASSLRMGTGLGNEQFFGPGTRLTVL.

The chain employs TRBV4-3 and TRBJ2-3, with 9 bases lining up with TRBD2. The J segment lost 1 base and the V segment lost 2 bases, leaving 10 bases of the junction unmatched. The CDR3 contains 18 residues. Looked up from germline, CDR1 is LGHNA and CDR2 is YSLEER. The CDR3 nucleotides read TGCGCCAGCAGCCAAAAAGGGGGTTGGACTAGCGGCACAGATACGCAGTATTTT. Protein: CASSQKGGWTSGTDTQYF.

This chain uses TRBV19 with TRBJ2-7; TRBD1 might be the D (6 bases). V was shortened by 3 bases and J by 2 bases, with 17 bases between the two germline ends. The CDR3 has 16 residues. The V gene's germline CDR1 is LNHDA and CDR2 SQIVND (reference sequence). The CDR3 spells CASSMVVGQRAYEQYF. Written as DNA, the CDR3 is TGTGCCAGTAGTATGGTGGTCGGACAGAGAGCCTACGAGCAGTACTTC.

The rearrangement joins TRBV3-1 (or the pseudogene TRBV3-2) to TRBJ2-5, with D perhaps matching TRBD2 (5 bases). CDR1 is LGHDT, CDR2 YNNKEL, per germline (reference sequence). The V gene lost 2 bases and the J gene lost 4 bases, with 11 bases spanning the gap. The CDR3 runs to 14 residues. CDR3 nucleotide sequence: TGTGCCAGCAGCCAACCGGGATGGGGAGAGACCCAGTACTTC. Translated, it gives CASSQPGWGETQYF.

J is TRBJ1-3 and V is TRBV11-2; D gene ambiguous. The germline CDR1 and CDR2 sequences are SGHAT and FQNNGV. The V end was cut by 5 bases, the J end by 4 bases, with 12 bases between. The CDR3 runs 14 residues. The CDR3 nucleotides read TGTGCCAGCAGCCGCGGGTCGGAAGGAAACACCATATATTTT. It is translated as CASSRGSEGNTIYF.

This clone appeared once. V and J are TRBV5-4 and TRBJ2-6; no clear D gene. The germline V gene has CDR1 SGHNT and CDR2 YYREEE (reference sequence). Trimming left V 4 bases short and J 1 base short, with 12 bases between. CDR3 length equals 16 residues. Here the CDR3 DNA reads TGTGCCAGCAGCGCCGAACTTGTTTCTGGGGCCAACGTCCTGACTTTC. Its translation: CASSAELVSGANVLTF.